One sample yielded the 20 T cell receptor beta chains listed below, sequenced in a study of blood T cell repertoires in COVID-19. Using immunoSEQ multiplex PCR, the repertoire was profiled, and TCRdb retains in-frame clones only, with some absent. The table records roughly 160,000 clones, around four fifths of them present only once. The source material was peripheral blood. All receptors derive from a woman aged 60-75 years with acute or convalescent COVID-19.

This clone came up once. This sequence joins TRBV4-3 and TRBJ1-2; D is ambiguous. Trimming removed 3 bases from V and 5 bases from J, with 16 bases in between. This CDR3 comprises 15 residues. In germline, CDR1 is LGHNA, CDR2 YSLEER. The CDR3 DNA follows: TGCGCCAGCAGCCAGATTTATGGAGCAAGATATGGCTACACCTTC. Translated: CASSQIYGARYGYTF.

The genes are TRBV2 and TRBJ1-1; D ambiguous. Per the germline V gene, CDR1 is SNHLY and CDR2 is FYNNEI. Trimming shortened V by 4 bases and J by 5 bases, and 14 bases separated the two germline ends. The CDR3 sequence is 14 residues long. The CDR3 region has the DNA TGTGCCAGCAGTGTGCGAGGGAGAGGAACTGAAGCTTTCTTT. As protein: CASSVRGRGTEAFF.

This clone occurred once. The chain uses TRBV7-8 and TRBJ1-1; D ambiguous. Germline assignment: CDR1 SGHVS and CDR2 FQNEAQ. The V end lost 4 bases, the J end lost 6 bases, and 18 bases lay between the germline ends. The CDR3 is made up of 15 amino acids. CDR3 nucleotide sequence: TGTGCCAGCAGCTCAAATACCGGAGGGAAGGCTGAAGCTTTCTTT. It encodes CASSSNTGGKAEAFF. Filled out from reference TRBV7-8 and TRBJ1-1, the complete variable domain reads GAGVSQSPRYKVAKRGQDVALRCDPISGHVSLFWYQQALGQGPEFLTYFQNEAQLDKSGLPSDRFFAERPEGSVSTLKIQRTQQEDSAVYLCASSSNTGGKAEAFFGQGTRLTVV.

The V gene is TRBV5-1, the J gene TRBJ1-5; 12 positions match TRBD1. V was clipped by 0 bases and J by 8 bases; unmatched bases: 12. The germline gives CDR1 SGHRS, CDR2 YFSETQ. The CDR3 has 18 amino acids. Here the CDR3 DNA reads TGCGCCAGCAGCTTGGGGGCGGCCGGGACAGGGGGCCGGGAGCCCCAGCATTTT. This sequence encodes CASSLGAAGTGGREPQHF. Filled out from reference TRBV5-1 and TRBJ1-5, the complete variable domain reads KAGVTQTPRYLIKTRGQQVTLSCSPISGHRSVSWYQQTPGQGLQFLFEYFSETQRNKGNFPGRFSGRQFSNSRSEMNVSTLELGDSALYLCASSLGAAGTGGREPQHFGDGTRLSIL.

The chain employs TRBV2 and TRBJ2-7; TRBD1 aligns across 8 bases. Germline CDR1 and CDR2: SNHLY and FYNNEI. After removal of 6 bases from V and 3 bases from J, the junction contained 7 bases not matched to a gene. The CDR3 is made up of 14 amino acids. The CDR3 DNA reads TGTGCCAGCAGCCATGACAGGGGTATCTACGAGCAGTACTTC. Residues: CASSHDRGIYEQYF.

The J gene is TRBJ1-6, the V gene TRBV19, with D tentatively TRBD1 (5 bases). V lost 5 bases, J lost 9 bases, and 14 bases lay in between. Germline V gene sequence: CDR1 LNHDA, CDR2 SQIVND (reference sequence). The CDR3 totals 14 residues. CDR3 sequence reads: CASSQGSEASPLHF. CDR3 nucleotide sequence: TGTGCCAGTAGTCAGGGAAGTGAAGCTTCACCCCTCCACTTT.

The J gene is TRBJ1-2, the V gene TRBV7-2; unclear D gene. The CDR3 has 10 amino acids. V shed 7 bases and J shed 10 bases, with 10 bases lying between them. Germline V gives CDR1 SGHTA, CDR2 FQGNSA. CDR3 protein: CASTLPLYTF. CDR3 coding DNA: TGTGCCAGCACCCTACCCCTCTACACCTTC.

The genes are TRBV7-2 and TRBJ1-2; 10 bases map to TRBD1. V shed 2 bases and J 4 bases; nucleotides not matched to a gene: 10. CDR1 is SGHTA, CDR2 FQGNSA, per germline. The CDR3 contains 17 residues. The CDR3, as DNA: TGTGCCAGCAGCTTAACTTCAGGACAGGGGGTGAGCTATGGCTACACCTTC. The encoded protein is CASSLTSGQGVSYGYTF.

The CDR3 sequence: CASSPKGTVNTEAFF. The CDR3 region has the DNA TGTGCCAGCTCACCGAAGGGGACAGTGAACACTGAAGCTTTCTTT. V gene TRBV18 combines with J gene TRBJ1-1; TRBD1 matches at 7 bases. The germline CDR1 and CDR2 sequences are KGHSH and LQKENI. V shed 3 bases and J 0 bases; nucleotides not matched to a gene: 4. This CDR3 is 15 amino acids long.

In this sample, this clone turned up once. This chain connects TRBV4-3 to TRBJ2-3; 10 bases are a match to TRBD2. CDR1 and CDR2 (germline): LGHNA, YSLEER. With 3 bases clipped from V and 3 bases from J, the junction kept 15 bases outside the gene matches. The CDR3 covers 19 residues. In nucleotides, the CDR3 is TGCGCCAGCAGCCAGGATTCATACAGTAGCGGGGGGAGGACAGATACGCAGTATTTT. Its translation: CASSQDSYSSGGRTDTQYF.

The chain has TRBV7-2 and TRBJ2-5, with a weak D call TRBD2 (7 bases). CDR3 size: 15 residues. Between the trimmed V and J ends, which lost 4 bases and 6 bases, there was a span of 18 bases. Germline V CDR1 and CDR2: SGHTA, FQGNSA. CDR3 sequence: CASSSAPGGRKTQYF. CDR3 bases: TGTGCCAGCAGCTCCGCCCCGGGGGGCAGAAAGACCCAGTACTTC.

This clone was seen once. This rearrangement joins TRBV12-3 or TRBV12-4 to TRBJ2-1; D is unclear. V was clipped by 5 bases and J by 3 bases, with 2 bases between them. The CDR3 is 11 residues long. CDR3: CASSLYNEQFF. CDR3 nucleotides: TGTGCCAGCAGTCTCTACAATGAGCAGTTCTTC.

This chain uses TRBV9 with TRBJ2-2; TRBD2 agrees at 11 bases. The CDR3 runs to 19 residues. Germline CDR1 and CDR2: SGDLS and YYNGEE. J was trimmed by 1 base and V by 5 bases; bases with no gene match: 13. CDR3 protein: CASSDTSGGAGVNTGELFF. The CDR3, as DNA: TGTGCCAGCAGTGACACTAGCGGGGGCGCCGGGGTGAACACCGGGGAGCTGTTTTTT.

This clone was counted a few times. V and J are TRBV4-1 and TRBJ2-1, with 9 bases aligning to TRBD1. The germline CDR1 and CDR2 sequences are MGHRA and YSYEKL. CDR3 length equals 15 residues. The trim removed 8 bases at V and 3 bases at J, leaving 8 bases unmatched. CDR3 in amino acids: CASLNTGGGYNEQFF. The CDR3 bases are TGCGCCAGCTTAAACACAGGGGGCGGCTACAATGAGCAGTTCTTC.

The gene calls are TRBV3-1 (or the pseudogene TRBV3-2) and TRBJ2-7, with 8 positions matching TRBD1. Trimming at V came to 1 base and at J to 0 bases, leaving 8 bases not matched to a gene. The germline V gene has CDR1 LGHDT and CDR2 YNNKEL (reference sequence). The CDR3 has 17 amino acids. As DNA, the CDR3 is TGTGCCAGCAGCCAAGGCCCGGACAGGGCTCACTCCTACGAGCAGTACTTC. Translating it yields CASSQGPDRAHSYEQYF.

The sample holds a few counts of this clone. The J gene is TRBJ1-4, the V gene TRBV4-2; 7 positions match TRBD1. The CDR3 spans 16 residues. Unmatched junction bases numbered 13, after V lost 4 bases and J lost 8 bases. The germline V gene has CDR1 LGHNA and CDR2 YNFKEQ. CDR3 residues: CASSRMGTGAREKLFF. The CDR3 bases are TGTGCCAGCAGCCGGATGGGAACAGGGGCAAGGGAAAAACTGTTTTTT.

The V and J genes are TRBV27 and TRBJ1-2, with 8 bases identical to TRBD1. Trimming removed 3 bases from V and 8 bases from J; junction bases left unmatched: 8. The CDR3 covers 14 residues. Per germline, CDR1 MNHEY and CDR2 SMNVEV (reference sequence). The CDR3 DNA follows: TGTGCCAGCAGTTTCAGGGGGCGGGCGAGGGGCTACACCTTC. It translates to CASSFRGRARGYTF.

The genes are TRBV4-2 and TRBJ2-3; 9 nucleotides align to TRBD1. J was trimmed by 5 bases and V by 1 base; bases with no gene match: 7. Germline CDR1 is LGHNA and CDR2 is YNFKEQ. The CDR3 extends over 16 amino acids. CDR3 loop: CASSQVLQGAGDTQYF. The CDR3 DNA follows: TGTGCCAGCAGCCAAGTTCTACAGGGGGCAGGAGATACGCAGTATTTT.

This sequence joins TRBV19 and TRBJ2-7; D may be TRBD1 (6 bases). Germline loops: CDR1 LNHDA, CDR2 SQIVND (reference sequence). The CDR3 length is 14 residues. V was cut by 5 bases and J by 3 bases, with 14 bases left in between. The CDR3 sequence: CASSATTGSYEQYF. In DNA form, the CDR3 reads TGTGCCAGTAGTGCGACAACAGGGAGCTACGAGCAGTACTTC.

This clone turned up a few times. This chain links TRBV3-1 (or the pseudogene TRBV3-2) with TRBJ2-3; 11 bases align to TRBD2. Germline lookup yields CDR1 LGHDT and CDR2 YNNKEL (reference sequence). CDR3 size: 15 residues. V dropped 3 bases and J dropped 7; count of bases not matched to a gene: 6. CDR3 loop: CASSQFSGGANTQYF. CDR3 sequence (DNA): TGTGCCAGCAGCCAGTTTAGCGGGGGGGCGAATACGCAGTATTTT.